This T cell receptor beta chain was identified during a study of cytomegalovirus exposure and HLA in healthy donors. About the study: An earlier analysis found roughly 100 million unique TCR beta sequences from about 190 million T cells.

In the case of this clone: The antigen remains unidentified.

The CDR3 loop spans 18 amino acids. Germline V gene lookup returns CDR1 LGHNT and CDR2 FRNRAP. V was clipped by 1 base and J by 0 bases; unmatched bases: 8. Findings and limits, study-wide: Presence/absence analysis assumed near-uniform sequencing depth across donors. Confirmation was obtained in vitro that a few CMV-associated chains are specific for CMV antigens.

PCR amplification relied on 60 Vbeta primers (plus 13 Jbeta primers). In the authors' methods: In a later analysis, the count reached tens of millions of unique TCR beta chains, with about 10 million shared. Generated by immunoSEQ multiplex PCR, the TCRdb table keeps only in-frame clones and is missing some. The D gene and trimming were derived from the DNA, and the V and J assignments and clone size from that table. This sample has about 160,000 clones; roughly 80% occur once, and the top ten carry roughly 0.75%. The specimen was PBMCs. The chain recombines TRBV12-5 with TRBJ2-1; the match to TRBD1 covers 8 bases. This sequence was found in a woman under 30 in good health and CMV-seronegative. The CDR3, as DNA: TGTGCTAGTGGTTTGGGACCAAAAGGGACAGGCTCCTACAATGAGCAGTTCTTC. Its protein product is CASGLGPKGTGSYNEQFF.